This T cell receptor beta chain was recorded in a study of a mutant IDH1 vaccine in newly diagnosed glioma. About the study: Initiation of the vaccine course occurred 4-6 weeks after radiotherapy alone, or alongside temozolomide cycles. Treated patients, approximately 62% male and roughly 40% female, averaged about 40 years of age.

Note on this clone: The antigen is unknown.

The assay was immunoSEQ multiplex PCR, and TCRdb's table has in-frame clones only and misses some. The table lists about 56,000 clones, roughly 87% of them singletons. Germline values: CDR1 LNHNV, CDR2 YYDKDF (reference sequence). CDR3 length: 14 amino acids. The ends lost 0 bases at V and 5 bases at J; junction bases unmatched: 1. Indicated time point: week 47, end of study. The study gave 300 ug of mutant IDH1 20-mer peptide per vaccine dose, with topical imiquimod. Specimen: PBMCs, collected from a glioma patient whose treatment included an IDH1 peptide vaccine. This rearrangement joins TRBV15 to TRBJ1-2, with 9 bases lining up with TRBD1. This TCR derives from a woman in her 50s with glioma. The CDR3 coding sequence is TGTGCCACCAGCAGAGATGGGACAGGGTATGGCTACACCTTC. Its protein is CATSRDGTGYGYTF.